The entry that follows covers one T cell receptor (beta chain) sequence. The repertoire was sequenced with immunoSEQ multiplex PCR; TCRdb's copy has only in-frame clones and lacks some. There are under 350,000 clones in the sample; 80% to 90% occur only once, and around 4.5% lies in the top ten. This sample stems from a study of blood T cell repertoires in COVID-19. The V end was cut by 0 bases, the J end by 4 bases, with 12 bases between. The CDR3 spans 16 residues. CDR1 is MGHRA and CDR2 is YSYEKL in the germline V gene. The J gene is TRBJ1-4, the V gene TRBV4-1; D is undetermined. The material sequenced was PBMCs or T cells enriched from blood (not recorded which). This TCR derives from a woman between 40 and 55 years old with acute COVID-19. The CDR3 nucleotides read TGCGCCAGCAGCCAAGACTCCGGGTATAGTAATGAAAAACTGTTTTTT. Translating it yields CASSQDSGYSNEKLFF.